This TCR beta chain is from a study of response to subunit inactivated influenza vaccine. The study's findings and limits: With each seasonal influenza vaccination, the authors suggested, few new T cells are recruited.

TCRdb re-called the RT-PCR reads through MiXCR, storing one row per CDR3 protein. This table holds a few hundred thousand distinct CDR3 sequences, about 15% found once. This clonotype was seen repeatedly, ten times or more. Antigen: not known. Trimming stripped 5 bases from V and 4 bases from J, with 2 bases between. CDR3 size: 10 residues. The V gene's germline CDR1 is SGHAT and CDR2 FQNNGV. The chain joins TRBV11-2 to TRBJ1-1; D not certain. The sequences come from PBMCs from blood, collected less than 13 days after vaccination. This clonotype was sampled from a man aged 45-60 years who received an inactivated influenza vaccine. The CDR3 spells CASSVTEAFF. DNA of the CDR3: TGTGCCAGCAGCGTCACTGAAGCTTTCTTT.